One sample yielded the 14 T cell receptor beta chains listed below, sequenced in a study of CD8+ T cells in alopecia areata. As to treatment: oral pan-JAK inhibitor, 5-10 mg twice daily. Following RNA extraction, reverse transcription yielded cDNA that acted as the sequencing template. The method was immunoSEQ multiplex PCR; TCRdb's version includes in-frame clones alone and lacks a portion of them. The sample has under 150,000 clones, roughly three fifths seen once. Specimen: CD4+ T cells sorted from blood, collected at week 24, from a patient treated with tofacitinib. The receptors shown here come from a human donor with alopecia areata.

The rearrangement uses TRBV5-1 and TRBJ1-1; no clear D gene. The CDR3 runs 13 residues. Between the trimmed V and J ends, which lost 4 bases and 2 bases, there was a span of 9 bases. Germline V gene data show CDR1 as SGHRS and CDR2 as YFSETQ. The CDR3 protein is CASSREANTEAFF. CDR3 nucleotide sequence: TGCGCCAGCAGCCGGGAGGCAAACACTGAAGCTTTCTTT.

This clone was observed a handful of times. J is TRBJ2-5 and V is TRBV9, with D unresolved. Germline CDR1 is SGDLS and CDR2 is YYNGEE. The CDR3 contains 16 residues. The V end was cut by 4 bases, the J end by 4 bases, with 20 bases between. CDR3 protein: CASSRGWKALGETQYF. The DNA of the CDR3 is TGTGCCAGCAGCCGAGGTTGGAAGGCTCTCGGAGAGACCCAGTACTTC.

The rearrangement uses TRBV6-5 and TRBJ2-7, with D perhaps matching TRBD2 (6 bases). V lost 7 bases and J 2 bases, leaving 12 bases between the germline ends. The CDR3 contains 13 residues. Germline V lookup: CDR1 MNHEY, CDR2 SVGAGI. The CDR3 region is CASKVADAYEQYF. CDR3 sequence (DNA): TGTGCCAGCAAAGTAGCGGATGCCTACGAGCAGTACTTC.

J is TRBJ1-2 and V is TRBV7-9; D ambiguous. The germline V gene has CDR1 SEHNR and CDR2 FQNEAQ (reference sequence). Trimming cost V 4 bases and J 8 bases, with 14 bases left between them. The CDR3 covers 13 residues. The CDR3 loop is CASSSPRPRGYTF. The CDR3 DNA reads TGTGCCAGCAGCTCCCCCCGGCCTCGGGGCTACACCTTC. Complete variable domain (other parts from reference TRBV7-9 and TRBJ1-2): DTGVSQNPRHKITKRGQNVTFRCDPISEHNRLYWYRQTLGQGPEFLTYFQNEAQLEKSRLLSDRFSAERPKGSFSTLEIQRTEQGDSAMYLCASSSPRPRGYTFGSGTRLTVV.

The chain is built from TRBV6-5 and TRBJ2-7; D unresolved. The V gene lost 3 bases and the J gene lost 0 bases, with 9 bases spanning the gap. The germline CDR1 and CDR2 sequences are MNHEY and SVGAGI. The CDR3 has 14 residues. CDR3 protein: CASSYYIGSYEQYF. Here the CDR3 DNA reads TGTGCCAGCAGTTATTATATAGGCTCCTACGAGCAGTACTTC.

The chain couples TRBV7-6 to TRBJ2-7; weak D call: TRBD1 (6 bases). Between the trimmed V and J ends, which lost 0 bases and 7 bases, there was a span of 13 bases. Per germline, CDR1 SGHVS and CDR2 FNYEAQ. The length of the CDR3 is 14 residues. The CDR3 protein is CASSLAVGAREQYF. CDR3 nucleotides: TGTGCCAGCAGCTTAGCTGTGGGGGCGAGGGAGCAGTACTTC. Drawing the rest from reference TRBV7-6 and TRBJ2-7, the complete variable domain is GAGVSQSPRYKVTKRGQDVALRCDPISGHVSLYWYRQALGQGPEFLTYFNYEAQQDKSGLPNDRFSAERPEGSISTLTIQRTEQRDSAMYRCASSLAVGAREQYFGPGTRLTVT.

The chain employs TRBV6-5 and TRBJ2-2; weak D call: TRBD1 (6 bases). V was cut by 6 bases and J by 4 bases, with 12 bases left in between. The CDR3 runs to 14 residues. Germline CDR1 MNHEY, CDR2 SVGAGI. CDR3 coding DNA: TGTGCCAGCAGGTCCGGGACACTCACCGGGGAGCTGTTTTTT. Residues: CASRSGTLTGELFF.

This sequence joins TRBV7-2 and TRBJ1-2; weak D call: TRBD1 (5 bases). Germline V gene lookup returns CDR1 SGHTA and CDR2 FQGNSA. CDR3 size: 13 residues. Trimming took 5 bases from V and 6 from J, leaving 13 bases between them. The CDR3 bases are TGTGCCAGCAGCCAGGATGGAGGGGATGGCTACACCTTC. Its protein product is CASSQDGGDGYTF.

This chain joins TRBV10-3 and TRBJ2-3; the D call may be TRBD1 or TRBD2 (5 bases each). The germline V gene has CDR1 ENHRY and CDR2 SYGVKD. This CDR3 region has 14 residues. V was shortened by 7 bases and J by 5 bases, with 16 bases between the two germline ends. CDR3 DNA: TGTGCCATCACCCCCGAGGGGCGCCGAGATACGCAGTATTTT. Protein sequence: CAITPEGRRDTQYF.

This clone was detected a few times. The chain couples TRBV14 to TRBJ1-5; D is unresolved. The CDR3 has 14 residues. Germline V gene lookup returns CDR1 SGHDN and CDR2 FVKESK. V was cut by 5 bases and J by 0 bases, with 8 bases left in between. Here the CDR3 DNA reads TGTGCCAGCAGCTCGACGAATAGCAATCAGCCCCAGCATTTT. This encodes CASSSTNSNQPQHF.

In DNA, the CDR3 is TGTGCCAGCAGTTCTAGCGGGGGGGCGAACTTACAAGAGACCCAGTACTTC. As protein: CASSSSGGANLQETQYF. This chain links TRBV7-2 with TRBJ2-5, with TRBD2 matching over 12 bases. CDR3 length: 17 amino acids. Germline CDR1 is SGHTA and CDR2 is FQGNSA. V trimming: 6 bases; J trimming: 2 bases; junction bases outside the gene matches: 10.

The gene calls are TRBV23-1 and TRBJ1-5, with D perhaps TRBD1 (6 bases). TRBV23-1 counts as an open reading frame of uncertain function. The CDR3 covers 16 residues. V lost 1 base, J lost 3 bases, and 13 bases lay in between. CDR3 bases: TGCGCCAGCAGTCAATTTCAGGGGCCCTCCAATCAGCCCCAGCATTTT. It yields the protein CASSQFQGPSNQPQHF.

The rearrangement uses TRBV30 and TRBJ1-5; TRBD1 matches at 9 bases. The V gene's germline CDR1 is GTSNPN and CDR2 SVGIG (reference sequence). The CDR3 extends over 14 amino acids. Trimming at V came to 0 bases and at J to 5 bases, leaving 2 bases not matched to a gene. The CDR3 spells CAWSVTGGDQPQHF. The CDR3 nucleotides read TGTGCCTGGAGTGTAACAGGGGGCGATCAGCCCCAGCATTTT. The variable domain in full, completed from reference TRBV30 and TRBJ1-5, reads SQTIHQWPATLVQPVGSPLSLECTVEGTSNPNLYWYRQAAGRGLQLLFYSVGIGQISSEVPQNLSASRPQDRQFILSSKKLLLSDSGFYLCAWSVTGGDQPQHFGDGTRLSIL.

The J gene is TRBJ2-4, the V gene TRBV5-4; D is possibly TRBD1 (6 bases). The CDR3 is 15 amino acids. V was trimmed by 1 base and J by 1 base, leaving 9 bases between them. From germline, CDR1 is SGHNT and CDR2 YYREEE (reference sequence). The CDR3 protein is CASSLTGQAKNIQYF. The CDR3 DNA sequence: TGTGCCAGCAGCTTGACCGGACAGGCCAAAAACATTCAGTACTTC.